The 32 T cell receptor beta chains below were found in one sample sequenced in a study of OX40 agonist ivuxolimab in advanced cancers. Profiled with immunoSEQ multiplex PCR; TCRdb holds only in-frame clones, not every one. The sample comprises around 92,000 clones, just under 95% of which are singletons, and roughly 0.26% rests with the top ten. The sequenced sample was CD4+ or CD8+ T cells sorted from blood, obtained in a trial of the OX40 agonist ivuxolimab. Receptors were obtained from an adult with an advanced solid tumor such as melanoma, head and neck, liver or kidney cancer.

This chain links TRBV4-2 with TRBJ1-1; maybe TRBD1 (5 bases). Trimming pared 0 bases from V and 6 bases from J, leaving 11 bases between. Per germline, CDR1 LGHNA and CDR2 YNFKEQ. The CDR3 length is 14 residues. The DNA of the CDR3 is TGTGCCAGCAGCCAAGAATGGGGCGGGGCTGAAGCTTTCTTT. As protein: CASSQEWGGAEAFF.

The rearrangement links TRBV5-6 to TRBJ1-2; 7 bases are a match to TRBD1. Unmatched junction bases numbered 3, after V lost 4 bases and J lost 3 bases. The CDR3 is 13 amino acids. The germline V gene encodes CDR1 SGHDT and CDR2 YYEEEE. The CDR3 protein is CASSVTGYYGYTF. The CDR3 nucleotides are TGTGCCAGCAGCGTGACAGGGTACTATGGCTACACCTTC.

V gene TRBV2 combines with J gene TRBJ1-5; TRBD1 aligns across 7 bases. The trim removed 6 bases at V and 2 bases at J, leaving 4 bases unmatched. Germline V lookup: CDR1 SNHLY, CDR2 FYNNEI. The CDR3 is 14 amino acids. In DNA, the CDR3 is TGTGCCAGCAGAATCGACAGGGGCAATCAGCCCCAGCATTTT. It translates to CASRIDRGNQPQHF.

The chain is built from TRBV6-6 and TRBJ1-3, with unresolved D. Germline V lookup: CDR1 MNHNY, CDR2 SVGAGI (reference sequence). The CDR3 is made up of 12 amino acids. The V and J ends lost 5 bases and 4 bases respectively, with 6 bases between them. CDR3 region: CASSASGNTIYF. CDR3 sequence (DNA): TGTGCCAGCAGTGCTTCGGGAAACACCATATATTTT.

A word on this clone: At one end the junction does not follow the germline gene, possibly because of a read error. This rearrangement joins TRBV5-1 to TRBJ2-3, with no clear D. From germline, CDR1 is SGHRS and CDR2 YFSETQ. This CDR3 spans 14 amino acids. Written as DNA, the CDR3 is TGCGCCAGCAGTTTGGACCCGAGCGCAGATACGCAGTATTTT. Amino acid sequence: CASSLDPSADTQYF.

The chain employs TRBV6-6 and TRBJ2-1; D may match TRBD1 or TRBD2 (5 bases each). CDR3 size: 15 residues. V was clipped by 6 bases and J by 6 bases, with 18 bases between them. From germline, CDR1 is MNHNY and CDR2 SVGAGI (reference sequence). The CDR3 spells CASSLQQGEGNEQFF. For the CDR3, the DNA is TGTGCCAGCAGCCTACAGCAGGGTGAGGGCAATGAGCAGTTCTTC.

The chain carries TRBV6-5 and TRBJ2-3; no definite D call. Per germline, CDR1 MNHEY and CDR2 SVGAGI. Trimming removed 2 bases from V and 0 bases from J, with 6 bases in between. The CDR3 loop spans 14 amino acids. CDR3 amino acids: CASSYTASTDTQYF. CDR3 in DNA: TGTGCCAGCAGTTACACCGCTAGCACAGATACGCAGTATTTT.

The chain has TRBV10-3 and TRBJ2-7; D unresolved. Trimming took off 7 bases at V and 0 bases at J, with 13 bases between the two ends. The CDR3 spans 14 residues. The germline CDR1 and CDR2 sequences are ENHRY and SYGVKD. The CDR3 here is CAINGGLGSYEQYF. The CDR3 region has the DNA TGTGCCATCAACGGCGGTTTGGGCTCCTACGAGCAGTACTTC.

This sequence joins TRBV6-5 and TRBJ2-1; 13 positions agree with TRBD2. Germline CDR1 reads MNHEY; CDR2 reads SVGAGI. J lost 10 bases, V lost 1 base, and 4 bases had no gene match. The CDR3 contains 15 residues. As DNA, the CDR3 is TGTGCCAGCAGTTACTACGGACTAGCGGGAGCCGAGCAGTTCTTC. This gives the protein CASSYYGLAGAEQFF.

The V call is TRBV5-1, the J call TRBJ1-1; 8 bases line up with TRBD1. With V trimmed by 4 bases and J by 6 bases, 8 bases remained unmatched. Germline V gene sequence: CDR1 SGHRS, CDR2 YFSETQ. The CDR3 is 14 amino acids. The CDR3 DNA reads as TGCGCCAGCAGCAGCGACAGGGGTGTGTCTGAAGCTTTCTTT. Protein product: CASSSDRGVSEAFF.

The chain carries TRBV19 and TRBJ2-3; possibly TRBD2 for D (5 bases). The ends were cut back, 7 bases at V and 2 bases at J, with 19 bases in the middle. CDR1 and CDR2 (germline): LNHDA, SQIVND (reference sequence). The CDR3 covers 16 residues. The CDR3 here is CASTSTRRGFTDTQYF. The CDR3 DNA follows: TGTGCCAGTACGTCGACTCGTCGGGGATTCACAGATACGCAGTATTTT.

The chain employs TRBV2 and TRBJ1-4, with 7 bases aligning to TRBD1. Germline-derived CDR1 and CDR2 are SNHLY and FYNNEI. This CDR3 has 14 amino acids. V gave up 4 bases and J gave up 7 bases; unmatched junction bases: 6. Written as DNA, the CDR3 is TGTGCCAGCAGTGCACAGGGGATAGGTGAAAAACTGTTTTTT. Translated: CASSAQGIGEKLFF. Using reference TRBV2 and TRBJ1-4 for the parts outside the CDR3, the full variable domain is EPEVTQTPSHQVTQMGQEVILRCVPISNHLYFYWYRQILGQKVEFLVSFYNNEISEKSEIFDDQFSVERPDGSNFTLKIRSTKLEDSAMYFCASSAQGIGEKLFFGSGTQLSVL.

The chain couples TRBV5-1 to TRBJ2-1; TRBD2 matches 10 bases. The germline V gene has CDR1 SGHRS and CDR2 YFSETQ. This CDR3 contains 16 residues. The ends lost 2 bases at V and 3 bases at J; junction bases unmatched: 5. CDR3: CASSLYSGGIYNEQFF. In nucleotides, the CDR3 is TGCGCCAGCAGCTTATATAGCGGGGGGATCTACAATGAGCAGTTCTTC.

The V gene is TRBV18, the J gene TRBJ2-3; 9 bases fit TRBD1. CDR1 and CDR2 (germline): KGHSH, LQKENI. V lost 6 bases, J lost 4 bases, and 2 bases stayed unmatched. This CDR3 is 13 amino acids long. In DNA form, the CDR3 reads TGTGCCAGCTCGGACAGGGGATCAGATACGCAGTATTTT. It is translated as CASSDRGSDTQYF.

The chain carries TRBV11-2 and TRBJ2-7, with TRBD1 identical over 8 bases. The junction had 16 bases not matched to a gene; V was cut back by 0 bases and J by 0 bases. The CDR3 contains 20 residues. Germline CDR1 and CDR2: SGHAT and FQNNGV. The CDR3 region is CASSLDQGAGEYVSSYEQYF. The DNA for the CDR3 is TGTGCCAGCAGCTTAGATCAGGGGGCCGGCGAATACGTAAGCTCCTACGAGCAGTACTTC.

This clone appeared once. The CDR3 region is CASSPGTGEAFF. The CDR3 DNA reads as TGTGCCAGCAGCCCTGGGACAGGTGAAGCTTTCTTT. This sequence joins TRBV7-3 and TRBJ1-1; 8 nucleotides line up with TRBD1. The CDR3 has 12 amino acids. The V and J ends lost 5 bases and 7 bases, in that order; junction bases with no gene match: 3. Germline V lookup: CDR1 SGHTA, CDR2 FQGTGA.

This chain uses TRBV6-1 with TRBJ2-7, with 7 bases identical to TRBD1. This CDR3 has 14 amino acids. Germline V CDR1 and CDR2: MNHNS, SASEGT. V lost 10 bases, J lost 0 bases, and 9 bases stayed unmatched. The CDR3, as DNA: TGTGCCATTCGACGGGACAGCAGCTCCTACGAGCAGTACTTC. It yields the protein CAIRRDSSSYEQYF.

This clone has only a few counts. The J gene is TRBJ2-5, the V gene TRBV12-5; 9 bases line up with TRBD1. The CDR3 contains 16 residues. Looked up from germline, CDR1 is LGHNT and CDR2 is FRNRAP. The V segment lost 4 bases and the J segment 0 bases; nucleotides outside the gene matches: 6. The CDR3 coding sequence is TGTGCTAGTGGTTCCCCCACAGGGGGCTACCAAGAGACCCAGTACTTC. The encoded protein is CASGSPTGGYQETQYF.

The rearrangement links TRBV9 to TRBJ2-2; TRBD2 matches 12 bases. Germline-derived CDR1 and CDR2 are SGDLS and YYNGEE. The CDR3 totals 16 residues. V gave up 0 bases and J gave up 7 bases; unmatched junction bases: 4. The CDR3 loop reads CASSVGLAGEIGELFF. The CDR3 DNA reads TGTGCCAGCAGCGTAGGACTAGCGGGAGAGATCGGGGAGCTGTTTTTT. Full variable domain (outside the CDR3, taken from reference TRBV9 and TRBJ2-2): DSGVTQTPKHLITATGQRVTLRCSPRSGDLSVYWYQQSLDQGLQFLIQYYNGEERAKGNILERFSAQQFPDLHSELNLSSLELGDSALYFCASSVGLAGEIGELFFGEGSRLTVL.

The chain couples TRBV7-3 to TRBJ2-7, with 8 bases matching TRBD1. There are 13 residues in the CDR3. V shed 4 bases, J shed 6 bases, and the junction held 5 bases outside the gene matches. Germline assignment: CDR1 SGHTA and CDR2 FQGTGA. The CDR3 is CASSSRRGLEQYV. CDR3 bases: TGTGCCAGCAGCTCACGCAGGGGGCTCGAGCAGTACGTC.

This clone was counted only a few times. The chain couples TRBV30 to TRBJ1-1, with 7 bases aligning to TRBD1. V lost 0 bases and J lost 5; bases outside the gene matches: 3. The CDR3 sequence is 13 residues long. The germline CDR1 and CDR2 sequences are GTSNPN and SVGIG (reference sequence). The CDR3 nucleotides are TGTGCCTGGAGTGTAGGGGGCAGGACTGAAGCTTTCTTT. Its translation is CAWSVGGRTEAFF.

The table lists this clone with a count of one. The CDR3 coding sequence is TGTGCCAGCAGTGGGATACGGAGTGGCTACACCTTC. Translation: CASSGIRSGYTF. This chain links TRBV2 with TRBJ1-2; no clear D gene. Trimming removed 4 bases from V and 7 bases from J, with 10 bases in between. CDR1 SNHLY and CDR2 FYNNEI come from the germline V gene. The CDR3 length is 12 residues.

The gene calls are TRBV7-2 and TRBJ1-2; D uncertain. Trimming pared 2 bases from V and 4 bases from J, leaving 8 bases between. This CDR3 is built from 13 residues. Germline V gives CDR1 SGHTA, CDR2 FQGNSA. The CDR3 region has the DNA TGTGCCAGCAGCTTAAGCGGAATCTATGGCTACACCTTC. Translated, it gives CASSLSGIYGYTF.

The chain couples TRBV6-5 to TRBJ1-5; D remains ambiguous. V was cut by 4 bases and J by 4 bases, with 5 bases left in between. The CDR3 length is 12 residues. Germline V lookup: CDR1 MNHEY, CDR2 SVGAGI. The CDR3 nucleotides are TGTGCCAGCAGTTCCAGGAATCAGCCCCAGCATTTT. Encoded protein: CASSSRNQPQHF.

The chain carries TRBV15 and TRBJ1-6; D unresolved. The germline V gene has CDR1 LNHNV and CDR2 YYDKDF (reference sequence). The CDR3 sequence is 15 residues long. With 2 bases removed from V and 6 bases from J, the gap between germline ends came to 11 bases. CDR3 nucleotides: TGTGCCACCAGCAGACATCGTGAACTTAATTCACCCCTCCACTTT. This sequence encodes CATSRHRELNSPLHF.

A few counts support this clone. V is TRBV28 and J is TRBJ2-4, with no clear D. Trimming pared 5 bases from V and 0 bases from J, leaving 14 bases between. The germline CDR1 and CDR2 sequences are MDHEN and SYDVKM. The CDR3 is 16 amino acids. CDR3 coding DNA: TGTGCCAGCAGTCAACGGACGGCCGAAGCCAAAAACATTCAGTACTTC. Encoded protein: CASSQRTAEAKNIQYF. The complete variable domain, with remaining parts taken from reference TRBV28 and TRBJ2-4, reads DVKVTQSSRYLVKRTGEKVFLECVQDMDHENMFWYRQDPGLGLRLIYFSYDVKMKEKGDIPEGYSVSREKKERFSLILESASTNQTSMYLCASSQRTAEAKNIQYFGAGTRLSVL.

This chain uses TRBV6-1 with TRBJ1-1; 7 bases agree with TRBD1. The V gene's germline CDR1 is MNHNS and CDR2 SASEGT. This CDR3 contains 14 residues. After removal of 6 bases from V and 1 base from J, the junction contained 5 bases not matched to a gene. CDR3 protein: CASSVGQTNTEAFF. As DNA, the CDR3 is TGTGCCAGCAGCGTGGGACAGACGAACACTGAAGCTTTCTTT.

This chain uses TRBV6-1 with TRBJ2-7; D unresolved. This CDR3 comprises 14 residues. From germline, CDR1 is MNHNS and CDR2 SASEGT. Deletions cut 3 bases from V and 5 bases from J, with 14 bases between. The CDR3 loop is CASSDTSMTNEQYF. CDR3 nucleotide sequence: TGTGCCAGCAGTGACACCTCAATGACGAACGAGCAGTACTTC.

This rearrangement joins TRBV30 to TRBJ1-3; TRBD1 aligns across 7 bases. The trim removed 2 bases at V and 2 bases at J, leaving 3 bases unmatched. Germline CDR1 reads GTSNPN; CDR2 reads SVGIG (reference sequence). CDR3 length equals 14 residues. The CDR3 loop is CAWSIGTAGNTIYF. CDR3 sequence (DNA): TGTGCCTGGAGTATAGGGACAGCTGGAAACACCATATATTTT.

The chain recombines TRBV11-3 with TRBJ1-2; D is ambiguous. V lost 0 bases, J lost 4 bases, and 9 bases lay in between. The CDR3 extends over 14 amino acids. Germline V CDR1 and CDR2: SGHNT, YENEEA. The CDR3 DNA reads as TGTGCCAGCAGCTTAGACGGAGGAGGCTATGGCTACACCTTC. Translating it yields CASSLDGGGYGYTF.

As regards this clone: Its ends do not fully match the called genes, so a read error is possible. The gene calls are TRBV5-4 and TRBJ2-7; D not resolved. The CDR3 is 14 residues long. Germline V CDR1 and CDR2: SGHNT, YYREEE (reference sequence). The CDR3 loop reads CASSQDSGSLEQYF. The CDR3 region has the DNA TGCGCCAGCAGCCAAGATAGTGGGTCCCTCGAGCAGTACTTC.

The chain joins TRBV5-4 to TRBJ1-1; tentative D call: TRBD1 (6 bases). CDR1 and CDR2 (germline): SGHNT, YYREEE (reference sequence). Trimming left V 3 bases short and J 3 bases short, with 15 bases between. The CDR3 is made up of 15 amino acids. Here the CDR3 reads CASSSSGDTDTEAFF. CDR3 bases: TGTGCCAGCAGCTCCTCCGGGGACACAGACACTGAAGCTTTCTTT.